Listed here are 19 T cell receptor beta chains from one sample, sequenced in a study of shared clonotypes between healthy human individuals. The method was immunoSEQ multiplex PCR; TCRdb's version includes in-frame clones alone and lacks a portion of them. This table holds 2 million to 2.5 million clones, over 85% found once. The sequencing input was naive CD4+ T cells from PBMCs. The sample's subset: CD45RA+ positively selected. Receptors were obtained from a man between 18 and 29 years old in good health. Some clones in this sample may be carry-over from other donors' samples.

V gene TRBV28 combines with J gene TRBJ2-7; 10 bases align to TRBD1. Germline V gives CDR1 MDHEN, CDR2 SYDVKM. V lost 6 bases and J lost 6; bases outside the gene matches: 11. CDR3 size: 15 residues. The CDR3 DNA reads TGTGCCAGCAGCAACCCCGGGACAGGGGACTCCGAGCAGTACTTC. Protein sequence: CASSNPGTGDSEQYF.

The chain recombines TRBV7-3 with TRBJ2-2, with D perhaps matching TRBD2 (5 bases). The germline gives CDR1 SGHTA, CDR2 FQGTGA. Between the trimmed V and J ends, which lost 4 bases and 4 bases, there was a span of 7 bases. The CDR3 extends over 13 amino acids. The CDR3 DNA is TGTGCCAGCAGCTCTAGCATCACCGGGGAGCTGTTTTTT. Its translation: CASSSSITGELFF.

The chain couples TRBV28 to TRBJ2-7, with 7 bases fitting TRBD2. V lost 6 bases, J lost 7 bases, and 9 bases stayed unmatched. The CDR3 is made up of 13 amino acids. Germline V gene sequence: CDR1 MDHEN, CDR2 SYDVKM. CDR3 protein: CASRQSGIGEQYF. Here the CDR3 DNA reads TGTGCCAGCAGACAGAGCGGGATAGGGGAGCAGTACTTC.

The J gene is TRBJ1-5, the V gene TRBV19, with D maybe TRBD1 (5 bases). The germline CDR1 and CDR2 sequences are LNHDA and SQIVND (reference sequence). This CDR3 spans 14 amino acids. V lost 4 bases and J lost 6, with 13 bases in between. The DNA of the CDR3 is TGTGCCAGTAGTACTACCGGGACTTCTCAGCCCCAGCATTTT. Its translation: CASSTTGTSQPQHF.

J is TRBJ1-1 and V is TRBV15; the D is unclear. The CDR3 extends over 12 amino acids. V lost 5 bases, J lost 5 bases, and 9 bases lay in between. The germline CDR1 and CDR2 sequences are LNHNV and YYDKDF (reference sequence). The CDR3 nucleotides read TGTGCCACCAGCCCGGGAGGGACTGAAGCTTTCTTT. Protein: CATSPGGTEAFF. Together with reference TRBV15 and TRBJ1-1, the CDR3 gives the full variable domain: DAMVIQNPRYQVTQFGKPVTLSCSQTLNHNVMYWYQQKSSQAPKLLFHYYDKDFNNEADTPDNFQSRRPNTSFCFLDIRSPGLGDTAMYLCATSPGGTEAFFGQGTRLTVV.

A remark on this clone: The same CDR3 also results from other DNA sequences found in this sample. J is TRBJ2-3 and V is TRBV11-3; 12 nucleotides align to TRBD2. Germline V gives CDR1 SGHNT, CDR2 YENEEA. V gave up 5 bases and J gave up 4 bases; unmatched junction bases: 1. The CDR3 is 14 amino acids. The CDR3 sequence is CASSLAGGADTQYF. For the CDR3, the DNA is TGTGCCAGCAGCCTAGCGGGAGGGGCAGATACGCAGTATTTT.

On this clone: The same CDR3 can be traced to other DNA sequences in this sample. Here the CDR3 reads CASSPGRGTYNEQFF. The CDR3 bases are TGTGCCAGCAGCCCTGGACGGGGAACCTACAATGAGCAGTTCTTC. This sequence joins TRBV7-3 and TRBJ2-1, with D possibly matching TRBD2 (5 bases). V lost 5 bases to trimming and J lost 2 bases, with 13 bases between them. There are 15 residues in the CDR3. Germline CDR1 reads SGHTA; CDR2 reads FQGTGA.

J is TRBJ1-6 and V is TRBV7-3; no firm D call. V lost 1 base to trimming and J lost 8 bases, with 9 bases between them. There are 14 residues in the CDR3. The germline gives CDR1 SGHTA, CDR2 FQGTGA. In DNA form, the CDR3 reads TGTGCCAGCAGCTTAAGGGGAAGCGATTCACCCCTCCACTTT. Translating it yields CASSLRGSDSPLHF.

The rearrangement joins TRBV28 to TRBJ1-5, with unresolved D. Between the trimmed V and J ends, which lost 4 bases and 1 base, there was a span of 20 bases. CDR1 and CDR2 from the germline V gene are MDHEN and SYDVKM. CDR3 length: 18 residues. This CDR3 is CASSSPFSAGRSNQPQHF. For the CDR3, the DNA is TGTGCCAGCAGTTCCCCCTTTTCGGCAGGTCGAAGCAATCAGCCCCAGCATTTT.

This chain links TRBV30 with TRBJ1-4, with D possibly being TRBD1 (5 bases). CDR3 length: 14 residues. Germline loops: CDR1 GTSNPN, CDR2 SVGIG (reference sequence). Trimming left V 4 bases short and J 13 bases short, with 22 bases between. CDR3 nucleotide sequence: TGTGCCTGGACCGGGGGAGGGGCGAGATCTAGACTGTTTTTT. Its translation is CAWTGGGARSRLFF.

This chain connects TRBV10-2 to TRBJ2-1; 10 positions match TRBD2. V dropped 5 bases and J dropped 6; count of bases not matched to a gene: 4. Germline CDR1 WSHSY, CDR2 SAAADI. This CDR3 has 14 amino acids. Written as DNA, the CDR3 is TGCGCCAGCAGTAGCGGGAGGGGTTTCAATGAGCAGTTCTTC. It is translated as CASSSGRGFNEQFF.

The chain recombines TRBV5-4 with TRBJ1-3; D ambiguous. Trimming pared 5 bases from V and 0 bases from J, leaving 9 bases between. The CDR3 totals 14 residues. The V gene's germline CDR1 is SGHNT and CDR2 YYREEE (reference sequence). CDR3 DNA sequence: TGTGCCAGCAGTCCGGGCAGCTCTGGAAACACCATATATTTT. Amino acids: CASSPGSSGNTIYF.

The chain employs TRBV18 and TRBJ1-5, with D possibly TRBD1 on 6 matching bases. The germline V gene has CDR1 KGHSH and CDR2 LQKENI. The CDR3 loop spans 14 amino acids. The V and J ends lost 5 bases and 8 bases respectively, with 16 bases between them. The CDR3 loop reads CASSNTAGDEPQHF. The DNA of the CDR3 is TGTGCCAGCTCAAATACGGCAGGGGACGAGCCCCAGCATTTT.

The CDR3 region is CASSLDSTGDYGYTF. The CDR3 DNA sequence: TGTGCCAGCAGCTTAGATTCGACGGGGGACTATGGCTACACCTTC. The chain carries TRBV11-3 and TRBJ1-2, with a weak D call TRBD1 (5 bases). V dropped 0 bases and J dropped 3 bases, with 11 bases sitting between them. CDR3 length: 15 residues. From germline, CDR1 is SGHNT and CDR2 YENEEA.

In regard to this clone: At the DNA level, this CDR3 is encoded by other sequences in the same sample as well. The chain recombines TRBV4-2 with TRBJ1-3; D is unclear. V was clipped by 0 bases and J by 0 bases, with 9 bases between them. The CDR3 covers 16 residues. The V gene's germline CDR1 is LGHNA and CDR2 YNFKEQ. CDR3 sequence (DNA): TGTGCCAGCAGCCAAGAAGGCACAAGCTCTGGAAACACCATATATTTT. This codes for CASSQEGTSSGNTIYF.

The chain links TRBV5-1 to TRBJ2-5; 11 bases are shared with TRBD1. This CDR3 is built from 15 residues. Germline V CDR1 and CDR2: SGHRS, YFSETQ. The ends lost 4 bases at V and 5 bases at J; junction bases unmatched: 7. The CDR3 spells CASSNEGQGGETQYF. CDR3 bases: TGCGCCAGCAGCAACGAGGGACAGGGGGGCGAGACCCAGTACTTC.

About this clone itself: In the same sample, other DNA sequences code for this CDR3. The chain couples TRBV5-1 to TRBJ2-7; TRBD1 or TRBD2 may be the D gene (5 bases each). CDR1 and CDR2 (germline): SGHRS, YFSETQ. Trimming left V 3 bases short and J 4 bases short, with 11 bases between. This CDR3 has 13 residues. The CDR3 loop reads CASSSGTVYEQYF. DNA of the CDR3: TGCGCCAGCAGCTCCGGGACGGTATACGAGCAGTACTTC.

The CDR3 DNA follows: TGTGCCAGCAGTCTAGGGGGCTCCGAAGGCAATGAGCAGTTCTTC. Its translation is CASSLGGSEGNEQFF. The V call is TRBV28, the J call TRBJ2-1, with 7 positions matching TRBD1. The germline V gene encodes CDR1 MDHEN and CDR2 SYDVKM. V shed 5 bases, J shed 6 bases, and the junction held 10 bases outside the gene matches. There are 15 residues in the CDR3.

The rearrangement uses TRBV2 and TRBJ1-1; 12 nucleotides line up with TRBD1. V dropped 6 bases and J dropped 1; count of bases not matched to a gene: 3. CDR1 SNHLY and CDR2 FYNNEI come from the germline V gene. CDR3 length: 15 amino acids. CDR3 in amino acids: CASRGTGGRNTEAFF. The CDR3 DNA sequence: TGTGCCAGCAGGGGGACAGGGGGCCGGAACACTGAAGCTTTCTTT.